Shown below are 14 T cell receptor beta chains from a single sample sequenced in a study of blood T cell repertoires in COVID-19. Here immunoSEQ multiplex PCR was the method, and the copy in TCRdb shows in-frame clones only, minus some. The sample consists of roughly 120,000 clones, more than 70% of them appearing once. The material sequenced was peripheral blood. These receptors originate from a woman aged 55-69 years with COVID-19, enrolled during active disease.

The V call is TRBV28, the J call TRBJ1-1; no definite D call. The germline V and J ends were trimmed by 4 bases and 0 bases, with 12 bases remaining between them. Germline V gene sequence: CDR1 MDHEN, CDR2 SYDVKM. The CDR3 is 15 amino acids. CDR3 coding DNA: TGTGCCAGCAGTTCAGTTACATCGATGAACACTGAAGCTTTCTTT. This sequence encodes CASSSVTSMNTEAFF.

This clone has a handful of counts. The genes are TRBV5-1 and TRBJ1-5; the match to TRBD1 covers 7 bases. J was trimmed by 1 base and V by 5 bases; bases with no gene match: 3. The length of the CDR3 is 14 residues. Germline CDR1 reads SGHRS; CDR2 reads YFSETQ. In DNA form, the CDR3 reads TGCGCCAGCAGAGAGGGACAGAGCAATCAGCCCCAGCATTTT. Protein product: CASREGQSNQPQHF.

This clone was seen once. This chain joins TRBV2 and TRBJ1-1; D gene unclear. The CDR3 contains 12 residues. V shed 8 bases and J shed 6 bases, with 13 bases lying between them. CDR1 SNHLY and CDR2 FYNNEI come from the germline V gene. The DNA for the CDR3 is TGTGCCAGCTATACTCCCGTTGCTGAAGCTTTCTTT. Protein sequence: CASYTPVAEAFF.

This sequence joins TRBV11-2 and TRBJ2-7, with 8 bases matching TRBD2. V lost 2 bases and J lost 3; bases outside the gene matches: 3. Germline CDR1 and CDR2: SGHAT and FQNNGV. The CDR3 sequence is 14 residues long. This chain's CDR3 is CASSLLAGFYEQYF. The CDR3 DNA is TGTGCCAGCAGCTTATTAGCGGGGTTCTACGAGCAGTACTTC.

The chain links TRBV7-9 to TRBJ1-3; the D is unclear. V was pared by 5 bases and J by 9 bases, with 23 bases between. Germline CDR1 is SEHNR and CDR2 is FQNEAQ (reference sequence). The CDR3 spans 16 residues. CDR3 sequence: CASSPQGAGGIPTIYF. The CDR3 nucleotides are TGTGCCAGCAGCCCCCAAGGTGCAGGAGGAATCCCCACCATATATTTT. The whole variable domain, remainder taken from reference TRBV7-9 and TRBJ1-3, is DTGVSQNPRHKITKRGQNVTFRCDPISEHNRLYWYRQTLGQGPEFLTYFQNEAQLEKSRLLSDRFSAERPKGSFSTLEIQRTEQGDSAMYLCASSPQGAGGIPTIYFGEGSWLTVV.

This rearrangement joins TRBV4-3 to TRBJ1-5, with 8 bases lining up with TRBD1. V dropped 8 bases and J dropped 1; count of bases not matched to a gene: 4. Germline loops: CDR1 LGHNA, CDR2 YSLEER. The CDR3 is made up of 14 amino acids. The CDR3 loop reads CASPTGVSNQPQHF. DNA of the CDR3: TGCGCCAGCCCGACAGGGGTCAGCAATCAGCCCCAGCATTTT.

The V and J genes are TRBV7-2 and TRBJ2-2; TRBD1 matches at 7 bases. The CDR3 has 13 residues. Germline loops: CDR1 SGHTA, CDR2 FQGNSA. Losses at the gene ends were 4 bases for V and 6 bases for J; bases not matched to a gene: 2. The CDR3: CASSSTGAGELFF. CDR3 nucleotides: TGTGCCAGCAGCTCCACAGGGGCCGGGGAGCTGTTTTTT.

The sample holds a few counts of this clone. The chain employs TRBV6-5 and TRBJ1-4; tentatively, D is TRBD1 (5 bases). The V end lost 5 bases, the J end lost 3 bases, and 13 bases lay between the germline ends. Looked up from germline, CDR1 is MNHEY and CDR2 is SVGAGI. The CDR3 loop spans 15 amino acids. The chain's CDR3 is CASSTEGAPNEKLFF. The CDR3 nucleotides read TGTGCCAGCAGTACTGAAGGGGCCCCTAATGAAAAACTGTTTTTT.

The chain couples TRBV18 to TRBJ2-2; 8 nucleotides agree with TRBD2. V lost 2 bases to trimming and J lost 2 bases; unmatched junction nucleotides: 1. CDR1 KGHSH and CDR2 LQKENI come from the germline V gene. This CDR3 region has 15 residues. For the CDR3, the DNA is TGTGCCAGCTCACCAAGCGGGGGAAACACCGGGGAGCTGTTTTTT. It codes for CASSPSGGNTGELFF.

The chain has TRBV11-2 and TRBJ1-1; D possibly corresponds to TRBD1 (5 bases). The CDR3 loop spans 15 amino acids. Germline assignment: CDR1 SGHAT and CDR2 FQNNGV. V was cut by 4 bases and J by 0 bases, with 12 bases left in between. The CDR3 DNA follows: TGTGCCAGCAGCTCCCCCGGGGGGGTGAACACTGAAGCTTTCTTT. This translates into CASSSPGGVNTEAFF. Full variable domain (outside the CDR3, taken from reference TRBV11-2 and TRBJ1-1): EAGVAQSPRYKIIEKRQSVAFWCNPISGHATLYWYQQILGQGPKLLIQFQNNGVVDDSQLPKDRFSAERLKGVDSTLKIQPAKLEDSAVYLCASSSPGGVNTEAFFGQGTRLTVV.

The V and J genes are TRBV15 and TRBJ2-3; D possibly corresponds to TRBD1 (5 bases). Per germline, CDR1 LNHNV and CDR2 YYDKDF (reference sequence). CDR3 length equals 16 residues. Deletions cut 5 bases from V and 0 bases from J, with 15 bases between. The chain's CDR3 is CATSLGGAGSTDTQYF. CDR3 coding DNA: TGTGCCACCAGCCTAGGTGGGGCAGGGAGCACAGATACGCAGTATTTT. The entire variable domain, with the rest obtained from reference TRBV15 and TRBJ2-3, is as follows: DAMVIQNPRYQVTQFGKPVTLSCSQTLNHNVMYWYQQKSSQAPKLLFHYYDKDFNNEADTPDNFQSRRPNTSFCFLDIRSPGLGDTAMYLCATSLGGAGSTDTQYFGPGTRLTVL.

The chain combines TRBV2 with TRBJ1-5, with TRBD1 matching 9 bases. J gave up 0 bases and V 4 bases, and 7 bases lay outside the gene matches. Germline CDR1 SNHLY, CDR2 FYNNEI. This CDR3 region has 17 residues. The CDR3 sequence is CASSGPGQGVSNQPQHF. The CDR3 DNA reads TGTGCCAGCAGTGGCCCGGGACAGGGAGTTAGCAATCAGCCCCAGCATTTT.

The CDR3 DNA reads TGTGCCAGCAGTTACCGGGTTTCAGAGACCCAGTACTTC. Protein product: CASSYRVSETQYF. The chain combines TRBV6-5 with TRBJ2-5, with D uncertain. Trimming cost V 2 bases and J 4 bases, with 8 bases left between them. Germline values: CDR1 MNHEY, CDR2 SVGAGI. This CDR3 contains 13 residues.

J is TRBJ2-7 and V is TRBV7-8; D uncertain. Per germline, CDR1 SGHVS and CDR2 FQNEAQ. CDR3 length: 12 residues. V shed 1 base and J shed 3 bases, with 4 bases lying between them. The chain's CDR3 is CASSLGSYEQYF. The CDR3 DNA sequence: TGTGCCAGCAGCTTAGGCAGCTACGAGCAGTACTTC.